This T cell receptor (beta chain) was recovered during a study of blood T cell repertoires in COVID-19. Study summary: The United States, Italy and Spain were the sources of the acute and convalescent COVID-19 samples.

Authors' analysis steps: Reference gene primer amplification gave nucleated cell count estimates. Profiling relied on immunoSEQ multiplex PCR, and the TCRdb table lists in-frame clones only, not all of them. That table supplies the V and J calls and clone size; D and trimming were determined from the DNA. In the table there are 140,000 or so clones, around 77% of which are singletons. J gave up 6 bases and V 3 bases, and 8 bases lay outside the gene matches. This CDR3 has 16 residues. CDR1 is SGHTA and CDR2 is FQGTGA in the germline V gene. This receptor was taken from a man in his forties or fifties with active or convalescent COVID-19. The chain is built from TRBV7-3 and TRBJ1-2; the match to TRBD1 covers 12 bases. Sequencing used peripheral blood. The CDR3 is CASSFGTGGADDGYTF. The CDR3 DNA reads as TGTGCCAGCAGCTTCGGGACAGGGGGCGCGGATGATGGCTACACCTTC.